This passage covers 22 T cell receptor beta chains from one sample sequenced in a study of blood T cell repertoires in COVID-19. Sequencing was performed with immunoSEQ multiplex PCR; in TCRdb, only in-frame clones are kept and a portion is missing. The sample lists approximately 210,000 clones, around four fifths occurring once. The sequenced material came from peripheral blood. The receptors come from a woman of 80 years or more with COVID-19, enrolled during active disease.

This clone was seen a single time. As DNA, the CDR3 is TGTGCCAGCAGCTTCTCAGGGGGCGAACTATATGGCTACACCTTC. It is translated as CASSFSGGELYGYTF. The chain uses TRBV7-3 and TRBJ1-2, with 8 bases lining up with TRBD1. The CDR3 is 15 amino acids. CDR1 is SGHTA, CDR2 FQGTGA, per germline. Trimming at V came to 3 bases and at J to 5 bases, leaving 8 bases not matched to a gene. Using reference TRBV7-3 and TRBJ1-2 for the parts outside the CDR3, the full variable domain is GAGVSQTPSNKVTEKGKYVELRCDPISGHTALYWYRQSLGQGPEFLIYFQGTGAADDSGLPNDRFFAVRPEGSVSTLKIQRTERGDSAVYLCASSFSGGELYGYTFGSGTRLTVV.

The chain is built from TRBV4-2 and TRBJ2-5, with a tentative D call TRBD2 (6 bases). Trimming took 0 bases from V and 1 from J, leaving 12 bases between them. The CDR3 is made up of 16 amino acids. In germline, CDR1 is LGHNA, CDR2 YNFKEQ. The CDR3 loop reads CASSQDLGGPQETQYF. The CDR3, as DNA: TGTGCCAGCAGCCAAGATTTGGGGGGACCCCAAGAGACCCAGTACTTC.

The CDR3 nucleotides are TGCAGCGTTGAAACGGGCAGGGTCTCTGGAAACACCATATATTTT. Translating gives CSVETGRVSGNTIYF. The genes are TRBV29-1 and TRBJ1-3; possibly TRBD1 for D (5 bases). CDR1 and CDR2 (germline): SQVTM, ANQGSEA. V was shortened by 2 bases and J by 0 bases, with 11 bases between the two germline ends. The CDR3 loop spans 15 amino acids.

This rearrangement joins TRBV5-1 to TRBJ2-3; tentatively, D is TRBD1 (5 bases). CDR1 SGHRS and CDR2 YFSETQ come from the germline V gene. V lost 6 bases and J 11 bases, leaving 13 bases between the germline ends. The CDR3 is 11 amino acids. CDR3 sequence: CASTEQERQYF. The CDR3 DNA reads TGCGCCAGCACTGAACAGGAAAGGCAGTATTTT.

The chain is built from TRBV11-2 and TRBJ1-6; the D gene is possibly TRBD1 (6 bases). The CDR3 totals 14 residues. Germline V gene sequence: CDR1 SGHAT, CDR2 FQNNGV. The V and J ends lost 3 bases and 10 bases respectively, with 13 bases between them. The CDR3 protein is CASSFSGGGSPLHF. As DNA, the CDR3 is TGTGCCAGCAGCTTCTCTGGGGGCGGGTCACCCCTCCACTTT.

This chain uses TRBV6-5 with TRBJ2-3; 8 bases are a match to TRBD2. V was pared by 9 bases and J by 3 bases, with 11 bases of the junction left unmatched. Germline CDR1 is MNHEY and CDR2 is SVGAGI. This CDR3 has 15 residues. The DNA for the CDR3 is TGTGCCAGTTACACGGCGGGGGGCTCGACAGATACGCAGTATTTT. Amino acid sequence: CASYTAGGSTDTQYF.

The rearrangement joins TRBV7-9 to TRBJ2-5; tentatively, D is TRBD1 (5 bases). The CDR3 sequence is 15 residues long. The germline V gene has CDR1 SEHNR and CDR2 FQNEAQ (reference sequence). Trimming shortened V by 5 bases and J by 5 bases, and 18 bases separated the two germline ends. The CDR3 region is CASSASKGSGETQYF. The CDR3 DNA follows: TGTGCCAGCAGCGCCTCGAAGGGGTCCGGCGAGACCCAGTACTTC. Together with reference TRBV7-9 and TRBJ2-5, the CDR3 gives the full variable domain: DTGVSQNPRHKITKRGQNVTFRCDPISEHNRLYWYRQTLGQGPEFLTYFQNEAQLEKSRLLSDRFSAERPKGSFSTLEIQRTEQGDSAMYLCASSASKGSGETQYFGPGTRLLVL.

The rearrangement uses TRBV2 and TRBJ1-5; tentative D call: TRBD1 (5 bases). Germline CDR1 SNHLY, CDR2 FYNNEI. V was pared by 5 bases and J by 4 bases, with 12 bases between. This CDR3 has 14 amino acids. The CDR3 region is CASSILSGNQPQHF. CDR3 DNA: TGTGCCAGCAGTATACTATCAGGGAATCAGCCCCAGCATTTT.

This rearrangement joins TRBV20-1 to TRBJ1-2; D may be TRBD1 (5 bases). Trimming cost V 3 bases and J 5 bases, with 10 bases left between them. Germline V gene lookup returns CDR1 DFQATT and CDR2 SNEGSKA (reference sequence). The CDR3 spans 12 residues. The CDR3 spells CSASKGEYGYTF. The CDR3 DNA follows: TGCAGTGCTAGTAAAGGGGAATATGGCTACACCTTC.

The chain carries TRBV30 and TRBJ1-3; D gene unclear. The CDR3 loop spans 14 amino acids. The ends were cut back, 4 bases at V and 0 bases at J, with 10 bases in the middle. Germline V lookup: CDR1 GTSNPN, CDR2 SVGIG (reference sequence). Written as DNA, the CDR3 is TGTGCCTGGAACCCAGGCGACTCTGGAAACACCATATATTTT. Protein sequence: CAWNPGDSGNTIYF.

V and J are TRBV2 and TRBJ2-3; a weak D match, TRBD2 (6 bases). This CDR3 has 12 residues. The V end was cut by 11 bases, the J end by 9 bases, with 18 bases between. The germline gives CDR1 SNHLY, CDR2 FYNNEI. CDR3 coding DNA: TGTGCCGGCGGGACTGGCCTTTCCACGCAGTATTTT. Its protein is CAGGTGLSTQYF.

The chain employs TRBV19 and TRBJ1-3; D is uncertain. Trimming shortened V by 3 bases and J by 0 bases, and 12 bases separated the two germline ends. In germline, CDR1 is LNHDA, CDR2 SQIVND (reference sequence). The CDR3 has 16 amino acids. CDR3 nucleotide sequence: TGTGCCAGTAGTATTTCGGGAATTGGCTCTGGAAACACCATATATTTT. Protein product: CASSISGIGSGNTIYF. Full variable domain (remainder filled in from reference TRBV19 and TRBJ1-3): DGGITQSPKYLFRKEGQNVTLSCEQNLNHDAMYWYRQDPGQGLRLIYYSQIVNDFQKGDIAEGYSVSREKKESFPLTVTSAQKNPTAFYLCASSISGIGSGNTIYFGEGSWLTVV.

This chain uses TRBV6-1 with TRBJ1-1, with 8 bases identical to TRBD1. J was trimmed by 7 bases and V by 4 bases; bases with no gene match: 20. The CDR3 length is 18 residues. Germline V gives CDR1 MNHNS, CDR2 SASEGT. Here the CDR3 DNA reads TGTGCCAGCAGTGTTCTTGGGCACGGACAGGGCCGCCTAAATGAAGCTTTCTTT. As protein: CASSVLGHGQGRLNEAFF.

This clone was detected only a few times. The chain carries TRBV19 and TRBJ2-4; D is possibly TRBD2 (6 bases). The germline V gene encodes CDR1 LNHDA and CDR2 SQIVND (reference sequence). V lost 11 bases and J 2 bases, leaving 13 bases between the germline ends. This CDR3 spans 13 amino acids. The DNA for the CDR3 is TGTGCCGGCCCAGGGAGGACCAAAAACATTCAGTACTTC. This codes for CAGPGRTKNIQYF. Full variable domain (outside the CDR3, taken from reference TRBV19 and TRBJ2-4): DGGITQSPKYLFRKEGQNVTLSCEQNLNHDAMYWYRQDPGQGLRLIYYSQIVNDFQKGDIAEGYSVSREKKESFPLTVTSAQKNPTAFYLCAGPGRTKNIQYFGAGTRLSVL.

The count of this clone is one. The V gene is TRBV19, the J gene TRBJ2-7; TRBD1 matches 9 bases. V shed 4 bases and J 6 bases; nucleotides not matched to a gene: 7. There are 14 residues in the CDR3. Germline V gene lookup returns CDR1 LNHDA and CDR2 SQIVND (reference sequence). CDR3 sequence: CASSTGTGWTEQYF. CDR3 bases: TGTGCCAGTAGTACCGGGACAGGGTGGACCGAGCAGTACTTC.

This rearrangement joins TRBV6-1 to TRBJ2-7, with 7 bases matching TRBD1. CDR3 length: 13 amino acids. With V trimmed by 5 bases and J by 3 bases, 4 bases remained unmatched. CDR1 is MNHNS, CDR2 SASEGT, per germline. CDR3 sequence reads: CASSKGQIYEQYF. In nucleotides, the CDR3 is TGTGCCAGCAGTAAGGGACAGATCTACGAGCAGTACTTC.

The V gene is TRBV28, the J gene TRBJ2-2; TRBD2 is a possible D gene (5 bases). There are 16 residues in the CDR3. V shed 6 bases and J shed 0 bases, with 14 bases lying between them. CDR1 is MDHEN and CDR2 is SYDVKM in the germline V gene. CDR3 region: CASRIDYIANTGELFF. The CDR3 DNA reads as TGTGCCAGCAGGATCGACTACATCGCGAACACCGGGGAGCTGTTTTTT.

The rearrangement joins TRBV7-2 to TRBJ1-5; 7 positions match TRBD1. Germline V gene lookup returns CDR1 SGHTA and CDR2 FQGNSA. The CDR3 covers 15 residues. The junction had 8 bases not matched to a gene; V was cut back by 5 bases and J by 4 bases. The CDR3 sequence is CASSRDSGGNQPQHF. The CDR3 nucleotides are TGTGCCAGCAGCAGGGACAGTGGCGGGAATCAGCCCCAGCATTTT.

V gene TRBV7-2 combines with J gene TRBJ2-1; 8 bases are a match to TRBD1. V lost 5 bases to trimming and J lost 4 bases; unmatched junction nucleotides: 13. The CDR3 has 17 amino acids. From germline, CDR1 is SGHTA and CDR2 FQGNSA. The CDR3: CASSAYNPGTGYNEQFF. CDR3 in DNA: TGTGCCAGCAGCGCGTACAATCCCGGGACAGGATACAATGAGCAGTTCTTC.

The V gene is TRBV10-3, the J gene TRBJ2-1, with D possibly TRBD1 on 6 matching bases. V lost 0 bases and J 5 bases, leaving 8 bases between the germline ends. This CDR3 has 14 residues. The germline V gene has CDR1 ENHRY and CDR2 SYGVKD. The CDR3 DNA reads as TGTGCCATCAGTGAGTCGACAGGAAACAATGAGCAGTTCTTC. Protein product: CAISESTGNNEQFF.

The chain carries TRBV15 and TRBJ1-4; TRBD1 is a possible D gene (6 bases). The V and J ends lost 2 bases and 6 bases respectively, with 13 bases between them. This CDR3 contains 15 residues. In germline, CDR1 is LNHNV, CDR2 YYDKDF (reference sequence). The CDR3 region has the DNA TGTGCCACCAGCAGAAACAGGGCGGCGTATGAAAAACTGTTTTTT. The encoded protein is CATSRNRAAYEKLFF. The complete variable domain, with remaining parts taken from reference TRBV15 and TRBJ1-4, reads DAMVIQNPRYQVTQFGKPVTLSCSQTLNHNVMYWYQQKSSQAPKLLFHYYDKDFNNEADTPDNFQSRRPNTSFCFLDIRSPGLGDTAMYLCATSRNRAAYEKLFFGSGTQLSVL.

V and J are TRBV5-6 and TRBJ2-5; 7 bases line up with TRBD1. V was clipped by 4 bases and J by 2 bases; unmatched bases: 2. Germline CDR1 SGHDT, CDR2 YYEEEE. The CDR3 runs 13 residues. The chain's CDR3 is CASSPDRQETQYF. CDR3 in DNA: TGTGCCAGCAGCCCGGACAGGCAAGAGACCCAGTACTTC.